The T cell receptor beta chain under discussion was sequenced for a study of T-cell memory formation after mild COVID-19. Study-level background: Largely donor-specific TCR clusters were found. Broader study findings: Shrinking CD4+ clones resided mostly in CM and EM, and CD8+ ones in EMRA. Some clones that responded were present in memory (sampled pre-infection), which suggests cross-reactive memory joined.

The CDR3 has 14 amino acids. V lost 1 base and J lost 10; bases outside the gene matches: 4. Looked up from germline, CDR1 is LNHNV and CDR2 is YYDKDF (reference sequence). This clonotype was observed a few times. Its antigen is undetermined. UMIs and sample barcodes were carried by the TCR alpha and TCR beta cDNA libraries that 5'RACE produced using constant-segment primers. TCRdb passed the 5' RACE reads through MiXCR, listing each CDR3 protein once. The top ten hold 20% to 25% of the sample, which has roughly 250,000 distinct CDR3 sequences, 16% seen once. The clonotype originates from a man aged 18 to 29 who had mild COVID-19 (a few samples of this study predate the infection). Cell type and time point are not known. Input material: PBMCs or a T cell subset sorted from them (not recorded which). The chain links TRBV15 to TRBJ2-1, with TRBD2 matching over 10 bases. The CDR3 loop reads CATSRAVAGGEQFF. In DNA, the CDR3 is TGTGCCACCAGCAGAGCGGTAGCGGGGGGAGAGCAGTTCTTC.